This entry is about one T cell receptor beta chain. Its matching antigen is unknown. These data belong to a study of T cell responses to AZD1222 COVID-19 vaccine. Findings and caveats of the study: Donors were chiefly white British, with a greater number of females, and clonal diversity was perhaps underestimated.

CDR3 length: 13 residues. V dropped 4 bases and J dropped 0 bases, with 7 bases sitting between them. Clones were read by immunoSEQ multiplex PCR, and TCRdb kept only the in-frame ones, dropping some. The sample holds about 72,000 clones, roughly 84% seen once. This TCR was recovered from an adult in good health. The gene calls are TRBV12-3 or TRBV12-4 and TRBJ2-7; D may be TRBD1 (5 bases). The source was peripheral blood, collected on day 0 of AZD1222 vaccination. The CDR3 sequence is CASSSGISYEQYF. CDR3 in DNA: TGTGCCAGCAGTTCAGGGATCTCCTACGAGCAGTACTTC.